The 23 T cell receptor beta chains given below trace back to one sample, sequenced in a study of T cell responses to AZD1222 COVID-19 vaccine. Profiling relied on immunoSEQ multiplex PCR, and the TCRdb table lists in-frame clones only, not all of them. This sample has more than 85,000 clones, with around 81% found just once. This specimen was peripheral blood, taken on day 0 of AZD1222 vaccination. These receptors were taken from an adult in good health.

The J gene is TRBJ1-2, the V gene TRBV7-2; D might be TRBD1 (6 bases). CDR3 length equals 16 residues. The germline V and J ends were trimmed by 3 bases and 0 bases, with 14 bases remaining between them. The germline CDR1 and CDR2 sequences are SGHTA and FQGNSA. CDR3 residues: CASSFRQDLTNYGYTF. In nucleotides, the CDR3 is TGTGCCAGCAGCTTCCGACAGGATCTCACTAACTATGGCTACACCTTC.

The genes are TRBV18 and TRBJ1-2; D gene unclear. The CDR3 consists of 13 residues. V lost 3 bases, J lost 0 bases, and 5 bases lay in between. Germline V lookup: CDR1 KGHSH, CDR2 LQKENI. CDR3 amino acids: CASSPDPNYGYTF. The CDR3 region has the DNA TGTGCCAGCTCACCGGATCCTAACTATGGCTACACCTTC.

This clone was detected once. The rearrangement joins TRBV19 to TRBJ2-1; TRBD2 matches at 10 bases. CDR1 and CDR2 (germline): LNHDA, SQIVND (reference sequence). This CDR3 has 19 amino acids. V lost 1 base, J lost 3 bases, and 12 bases stayed unmatched. CDR3 in DNA: TGTGCCAGTAGTATAGGCGTGGCTAGCGGGGGTACCTTCTACAATGAGCAGTTCTTC. Its protein product is CASSIGVASGGTFYNEQFF. The complete variable domain, with remaining parts taken from reference TRBV19 and TRBJ2-1, reads DGGITQSPKYLFRKEGQNVTLSCEQNLNHDAMYWYRQDPGQGLRLIYYSQIVNDFQKGDIAEGYSVSREKKESFPLTVTSAQKNPTAFYLCASSIGVASGGTFYNEQFFGPGTRLTVL.

V usage is TRBV28 and J usage is TRBJ1-2; D remains unclear. The germline gives CDR1 MDHEN, CDR2 SYDVKM. Trimming took 11 bases from V and 4 from J, leaving 14 bases between them. The CDR3 totals 12 residues. The CDR3 loop is CASKEEPYGYTF. The CDR3 nucleotides are TGTGCCTCGAAAGAAGAACCCTATGGCTACACCTTC.

The chain is built from TRBV28 and TRBJ2-1; tentative D call: TRBD2 (5 bases). The CDR3 is 16 residues long. Trimming pared 3 bases from V and 2 bases from J, leaving 14 bases between. Germline V lookup: CDR1 MDHEN, CDR2 SYDVKM. DNA of the CDR3: TGTGCCAGCAGTTTCAGGTTTGGGCGGGCCTACAATGAGCAGTTCTTC. Amino acids: CASSFRFGRAYNEQFF.

CDR3 amino acids: CASSPRQGQGSPLHF. The CDR3 DNA sequence: TGTGCCAGCAGCCCCCGACAGGGGCAAGGTTCACCCCTCCACTTT. The V and J genes are TRBV7-2 and TRBJ1-6; 8 bases match TRBD1. CDR3 length: 15 residues. Germline lookup yields CDR1 SGHTA and CDR2 FQGNSA. V shed 5 bases and J 9 bases; nucleotides not matched to a gene: 9.

The gene calls are TRBV12-3 or TRBV12-4 and TRBJ1-3; TRBD1 agrees at 7 bases. The CDR3 is made up of 13 amino acids. The junction had 10 bases not matched to a gene; V was cut back by 10 bases and J by 7 bases. The DNA of the CDR3 is TGTGCCAACCGACAGGGCTCGGCGAACACCATATATTTT. Translating it yields CANRQGSANTIYF.

This clone was recorded only once. The chain links TRBV6-5 to TRBJ1-4, with TRBD1 matching over 9 bases. The CDR3 loop spans 14 amino acids. Germline lookup yields CDR1 MNHEY and CDR2 SVGAGI. V gave up 4 bases and J gave up 4 bases; unmatched junction bases: 1. The CDR3 loop reads CASSWTGDNEKLFF. In DNA, the CDR3 is TGTGCCAGCAGTTGGACAGGGGATAATGAAAAACTGTTTTTT.

V usage is TRBV7-2 and J usage is TRBJ1-4, with D uncertain. Germline loops: CDR1 SGHTA, CDR2 FQGNSA. The CDR3 has 13 residues. V lost 2 bases and J 7 bases, leaving 8 bases between the germline ends. The CDR3 protein is CASSLQRPEKLFF. The CDR3 DNA is TGTGCCAGCAGCTTACAGAGACCTGAAAAACTGTTTTTT.

Written as DNA, the CDR3 is TGTGCCAGTAGTACTCAGTACTATGGCTACACCTTC. Its protein product is CASSTQYYGYTF. This chain uses TRBV19 with TRBJ1-2; the D is unclear. This CDR3 has 12 residues. Per the germline V gene, CDR1 is LNHDA and CDR2 is SQIVND (reference sequence). Trimming cost V 4 bases and J 3 bases, with 6 bases left between them.

This chain connects TRBV4-1 to TRBJ2-1, with TRBD2 identical over 10 bases. Trimming cost V 1 base and J 8 bases; bases outside gene matches: 5. CDR1 MGHRA and CDR2 YSYEKL come from the germline V gene. The CDR3 contains 15 residues. Here the CDR3 DNA reads TGCGCCAGCAGCCAAGCCCTAGCGGGAGTCCATGAGCAGTTCTTC. Residues: CASSQALAGVHEQFF.

This clone was found a few times. This chain uses TRBV19 with TRBJ2-1, with TRBD1 as a possible D gene (5 bases). The CDR3 is 14 residues long. Germline values: CDR1 LNHDA, CDR2 SQIVND (reference sequence). V lost 5 bases and J lost 4, with 12 bases in between. In nucleotides, the CDR3 is TGTGCCAGTAGTTTGTCGACAGTTTACAATGAGCAGTTCTTC. Translation: CASSLSTVYNEQFF.

This sequence joins TRBV28 and TRBJ2-7; D possibly corresponds to TRBD2 (7 bases). Germline CDR1 and CDR2: MDHEN and SYDVKM. Deletions cut 3 bases from V and 2 bases from J, with 11 bases between. There are 14 residues in the CDR3. CDR3 DNA sequence: TGTGCCAGCAGTTTGGCGGGGGCGACCTACGAGCAGTACTTC. Its protein is CASSLAGATYEQYF.

V usage is TRBV7-2 and J usage is TRBJ2-7; 7 nucleotides align to TRBD2. The CDR3 consists of 15 residues. V was clipped by 1 base and J by 2 bases; unmatched bases: 5. CDR1 is SGHTA and CDR2 is FQGNSA in the germline V gene. Here the CDR3 reads CASSLGGGSPYEQYF. CDR3 in DNA: TGTGCCAGCAGCTTAGGGGGCGGGAGTCCCTACGAGCAGTACTTC.

The V call is TRBV7-8, the J call TRBJ2-2; perhaps TRBD2 as D (5 bases). Per the germline V gene, CDR1 is SGHVS and CDR2 is FQNEAQ. V lost 6 bases and J 7 bases, leaving 18 bases between the germline ends. The CDR3 sequence is 15 residues long. DNA of the CDR3: TGTGCCAGCAGGCCAGGACTGGAGAAGGGCGGGGAGCTGTTTTTT. Translating gives CASRPGLEKGGELFF.

A few counts support this clone. The gene calls are TRBV6-5 and TRBJ1-1; 7 bases line up with TRBD1. The V segment lost 6 bases and the J segment 5 bases; nucleotides outside the gene matches: 6. Germline V gives CDR1 MNHEY, CDR2 SVGAGI. This CDR3 region has 13 residues. CDR3 in amino acids: CASRVTGLTEAFF. CDR3 DNA sequence: TGTGCCAGCAGGGTGACAGGGCTGACTGAAGCTTTCTTT.

J is TRBJ1-4 and V is TRBV9; D uncertain. Per germline, CDR1 SGDLS and CDR2 YYNGEE. Trimming took 0 bases from V and 3 from J, leaving 6 bases between them. This CDR3 is 14 amino acids long. The CDR3: CASSVAAANEKLFF. CDR3 in DNA: TGTGCCAGCAGCGTAGCGGCAGCTAATGAAAAACTGTTTTTT.

CDR3 residues: CASSSQMSSYEQYF. The CDR3 DNA reads as TGTGCCAGCAGCTCGCAGATGAGCTCCTACGAGCAGTACTTC. V gene TRBV9 combines with J gene TRBJ2-7; no clear D gene. The CDR3 contains 14 residues. Trimming took off 4 bases at V and 0 bases at J, with 11 bases between the two ends. Germline V CDR1 and CDR2: SGDLS, YYNGEE. The whole variable domain, remainder taken from reference TRBV9 and TRBJ2-7, is DSGVTQTPKHLITATGQRVTLRCSPRSGDLSVYWYQQSLDQGLQFLIQYYNGEERAKGNILERFSAQQFPDLHSELNLSSLELGDSALYFCASSSQMSSYEQYFGPGTRLTVT.

The chain joins TRBV3-1 (or the pseudogene TRBV3-2) to TRBJ1-2; D perhaps matches TRBD1 (6 bases). Germline V gene sequence: CDR1 LGHDT, CDR2 YNNKEL (reference sequence). Trimming removed 4 bases at V and 2 bases at J, with 17 bases between. This CDR3 contains 16 residues. CDR3 residues: CASSRGAQDSNYGYTF. Here the CDR3 DNA reads TGTGCCAGCAGCCGCGGGGCCCAGGACAGCAACTATGGCTACACCTTC.

This clone has only a few counts. V usage is TRBV6-5 and J usage is TRBJ2-1, with D unresolved. Germline V gives CDR1 MNHEY, CDR2 SVGAGI. V lost 2 bases and J lost 10, with 12 bases in between. This CDR3 has 13 amino acids. For the CDR3, the DNA is TGTGCCAGCAGTTACGCGGACGGCCGCGAGCAGTTCTTC. It yields the protein CASSYADGREQFF.

The CDR3 reads CAWSAQTRWGRGYEQYF. The DNA of the CDR3 is TGTGCCTGGAGTGCCCAGACACGCTGGGGGAGGGGCTACGAGCAGTACTTC. The V gene is TRBV30, the J gene TRBJ2-7; 7 bases match TRBD2. The CDR3 loop spans 17 amino acids. CDR1 and CDR2 (germline): GTSNPN, SVGIG (reference sequence). J gave up 3 bases and V 1 base, and 15 bases lay outside the gene matches.

The V gene is TRBV7-6, the J gene TRBJ2-1; D uncertain. Trimming shortened V by 1 base and J by 2 bases, and 9 bases separated the two germline ends. Looked up from germline, CDR1 is SGHVS and CDR2 is FNYEAQ. This CDR3 is 15 amino acids long. CDR3 region: CASSLGSETYNEQFF. The CDR3 nucleotides are TGTGCCAGCAGCTTAGGGTCGGAAACCTACAATGAGCAGTTCTTC.

The chain uses TRBV7-7 and TRBJ2-5, with TRBD2 matching over 12 bases. Germline CDR1 reads SSHAT; CDR2 reads FNYEAQ (reference sequence). There are 17 residues in the CDR3. After removal of 2 bases from V and 3 bases from J, the junction contained 7 bases not matched to a gene. The CDR3 bases are TGTGCCAGCAGCTTAAGAGTGACTAGCGGGGGAAAAGAGACCCAGTACTTC. Its translation is CASSLRVTSGGKETQYF. The variable domain in full, completed from reference TRBV7-7 and TRBJ2-5, reads GAGVSQSPRYKVTKRGQDVTLRCDPISSHATLYWYQQALGQGPEFLTYFNYEAQPDKSGLPSDRFSAERPEGSISTLTIQRTEQRDSAMYRCASSLRVTSGGKETQYFGPGTRLLVL.